The next 16 T cell receptor beta chains were all read from a single sample in a study of T cell changes during pregnancy in multiple sclerosis. The table came from immunoSEQ multiplex PCR; TCRdb's copy has only in-frame clones and leaves some out. The table records about 79,000 clones, 75% to 95% of them present only once. This material consisted of CD4+ T cells from peripheral blood mononuclear cells, taken in the second trimester of pregnancy. Receptor source: a female donor with multiple sclerosis, enrolled in a pregnancy study.

V is TRBV9 and J is TRBJ2-7; 9 nucleotides align to TRBD1. V lost 0 bases and J lost 5; bases outside the gene matches: 9. The CDR3 consists of 16 residues. Germline CDR1 and CDR2: SGDLS and YYNGEE. The CDR3 DNA follows: TGTGCCAGCAGCGTAGAGCACGGGACAGGGTTCAACGAGCAGTACTTC. Translated, it gives CASSVEHGTGFNEQYF.

The chain has TRBV7-9 and TRBJ1-6; D uncertain. The germline gives CDR1 SEHNR, CDR2 FQNEAQ (reference sequence). The CDR3 has 14 amino acids. V was shortened by 5 bases and J by 8 bases, with 13 bases between the two germline ends. The CDR3 region is CASSRMSADSPLHF. In DNA, the CDR3 is TGTGCCAGCAGCCGAATGTCGGCGGATTCACCCCTCCACTTT. The complete variable domain, with remaining parts taken from reference TRBV7-9 and TRBJ1-6, reads DTGVSQNPRHKITKRGQNVTFRCDPISEHNRLYWYRQTLGQGPEFLTYFQNEAQLEKSRLLSDRFSAERPKGSFSTLEIQRTEQGDSAMYLCASSRMSADSPLHFGNGTRLTVT.

V gene TRBV27 combines with J gene TRBJ2-7; perhaps TRBD2 as D (6 bases). Germline-derived CDR1 and CDR2 are MNHEY and SMNVEV (reference sequence). Trimming removed 0 bases from V and 4 bases from J, with 13 bases in between. This CDR3 region has 15 residues. CDR3 coding DNA: TGTGCCAGCAGTTTATCACCTAGCGTTACATACGAGCAGTACTTC. Protein product: CASSLSPSVTYEQYF.

V usage is TRBV30 and J usage is TRBJ2-3, with D perhaps matching TRBD2 (5 bases). V lost 6 bases to trimming and J lost 0 bases, with 10 bases between them. CDR1 is GTSNPN and CDR2 is SVGIG in the germline V gene (reference sequence). This CDR3 is 13 amino acids long. The chain's CDR3 is CACHRGSTDTQYF. The CDR3 region has the DNA TGTGCCTGCCACCGGGGTAGCACAGATACGCAGTATTTT. Based on the CDR3 plus reference TRBV30 and TRBJ2-3, the full variable domain is SQTIHQWPATLVQPVGSPLSLECTVEGTSNPNLYWYRQAAGRGLQLLFYSVGIGQISSEVPQNLSASRPQDRQFILSSKKLLLSDSGFYLCACHRGSTDTQYFGPGTRLTVL.

The chain has TRBV21-1 and TRBJ2-5; the D segment call TRBD2 is taken from the table without a DNA check. TRBV21-1 is noted as a pseudogene. The CDR3 is 20 residues long. This CDR3 is CASSKARGLAGGREQETQYF. The CDR3 region has the DNA TGTGCCAGCAGCAAGGCCCGGGGACTAGCGGGGGGGCGAGAGCAAGAGACCCAGTACTTC.

The J gene is TRBJ1-4, the V gene TRBV30; TRBD1 is a possible D gene (6 bases). The CDR3 runs to 13 residues. The germline gives CDR1 GTSNPN, CDR2 SVGIG (reference sequence). With 7 bases removed from V and 4 bases from J, the gap between germline ends came to 13 bases. The CDR3 DNA reads as TGTGCCTTAACAGGGAATTATAATGAAAAACTGTTTTTT. The encoded protein is CALTGNYNEKLFF. Full variable domain (remainder filled in from reference TRBV30 and TRBJ1-4): SQTIHQWPATLVQPVGSPLSLECTVEGTSNPNLYWYRQAAGRGLQLLFYSVGIGQISSEVPQNLSASRPQDRQFILSSKKLLLSDSGFYLCALTGNYNEKLFFGSGTQLSVL.

The V call is TRBV12-5, the J call TRBJ1-3; the D is unclear. This CDR3 has 14 amino acids. Germline V gene sequence: CDR1 LGHNT, CDR2 FRNRAP. Trimming took 8 bases from V and 2 from J, leaving 13 bases between them. The CDR3 region is CASLLAKTGNTIYF. CDR3 in DNA: TGTGCTAGTCTCCTAGCGAAAACTGGAAACACCATATATTTT. The variable domain in full, completed from reference TRBV12-5 and TRBJ1-3, reads DARVTQTPRHKVTEMGQEVTMRCQPILGHNTVFWYRQTMMQGLELLAYFRNRAPLDDSGMPKDRFSAEMPDATLATLKIQPSEPRDSAVYFCASLLAKTGNTIYFGEGSWLTVV.

The chain links TRBV15 to TRBJ2-4; 10 positions match TRBD2. The CDR3 has 18 amino acids. The J segment lost 1 base and the V segment lost 1 base, leaving 7 bases of the junction unmatched. The germline CDR1 and CDR2 sequences are LNHNV and YYDKDF (reference sequence). CDR3 nucleotides: TGTGCCACCAGCAGAGCTAGCGGGAGCTATAGGGCCAAAAACATTCAGTACTTC. Translating it yields CATSRASGSYRAKNIQYF.

The chain has TRBV4-3 and TRBJ2-3, with 10 nucleotides matching TRBD2. CDR3 length: 15 amino acids. The germline gives CDR1 LGHNA, CDR2 YSLEER. V lost 1 base, J lost 10 bases, and 8 bases stayed unmatched. CDR3 loop: CASSQVTSGVTPQYF. In DNA form, the CDR3 reads TGCGCCAGCAGCCAAGTCACTAGCGGGGTCACCCCGCAGTATTTT.

The genes are TRBV7-2 and TRBJ2-2; 11 bases agree with TRBD2. This CDR3 spans 14 amino acids. Germline trimming cut 10 bases from V and 7 bases from J; bases unmatched to any gene: 8. The germline CDR1 and CDR2 sequences are SGHTA and FQGNSA. CDR3 sequence (DNA): TGTGCCAACCTAGCGGGGGGCCTACTCGGGGAGCTGTTTTTT. It specifies CANLAGGLLGELFF.

The genes are TRBV19 and TRBJ1-4, with 7 nucleotides matching TRBD1. The CDR3 spans 16 residues. After removal of 7 bases from V and 0 bases from J, the junction contained 8 bases not matched to a gene. Germline assignment: CDR1 LNHDA and CDR2 SQIVND (reference sequence). CDR3 amino acids: CASTEFQGATNEKLFF. CDR3 nucleotides: TGTGCCAGTACCGAATTCCAGGGGGCAACTAATGAAAAACTGTTTTTT. Supplemented by reference TRBV19 and TRBJ1-4, the full variable domain reads DGGITQSPKYLFRKEGQNVTLSCEQNLNHDAMYWYRQDPGQGLRLIYYSQIVNDFQKGDIAEGYSVSREKKESFPLTVTSAQKNPTAFYLCASTEFQGATNEKLFFGSGTQLSVL.

This sequence joins TRBV2 and TRBJ2-3; 7 bases align to TRBD2. CDR1 SNHLY and CDR2 FYNNEI come from the germline V gene. This CDR3 is 15 amino acids long. After removal of 2 bases from V and 3 bases from J, the junction contained 5 bases not matched to a gene. The CDR3 DNA reads as TGTGCCAGCAGTGAACTTGGCGGGGGAACAGATACGCAGTATTTT. Translation: CASSELGGGTDTQYF.

This clone showed up just once. J is TRBJ2-1 and V is TRBV19; possibly TRBD1 for D (5 bases). V gave up 7 bases and J gave up 10 bases, with 26 bases separating them. There are 16 residues in the CDR3. Germline V gene sequence: CDR1 LNHDA, CDR2 SQIVND (reference sequence). The CDR3 coding sequence is TGTGCCAGTACCGACGGGCGTTGGGGCCTACCATCGGAGCAGTTCTTC. This sequence encodes CASTDGRWGLPSEQFF.

This chain joins TRBV19 and TRBJ2-3; 8 nucleotides line up with TRBD1. The germline gives CDR1 LNHDA, CDR2 SQIVND (reference sequence). The CDR3 covers 16 residues. V lost 6 bases to trimming and J lost 1 base; unmatched junction nucleotides: 9. The DNA for the CDR3 is TGTGCCAGTAGCAAGCAGGGGGCTGGGGGCACAGATACGCAGTATTTT. This encodes CASSKQGAGGTDTQYF.

The gene calls are TRBV2 and TRBJ2-7, with 7 bases identical to TRBD1. The germline V gene encodes CDR1 SNHLY and CDR2 FYNNEI. The ends lost 8 bases at V and 0 bases at J; junction bases unmatched: 13. CDR3 length equals 16 residues. Here the CDR3 reads CASADPGQIISYEQYF. CDR3 DNA: TGTGCCAGCGCCGATCCGGGACAGATAATCTCCTACGAGCAGTACTTC.

The gene calls are TRBV9 and TRBJ2-6; the D is unclear. Per germline, CDR1 SGDLS and CDR2 YYNGEE. The CDR3 length is 16 residues. V was clipped by 0 bases and J by 2 bases, with 9 bases between them. CDR3 nucleotide sequence: TGTGCCAGCAGCGTAGCCCCGCAGACTGGGGCCAACGTCCTGACTTTC. Its translation is CASSVAPQTGANVLTF.